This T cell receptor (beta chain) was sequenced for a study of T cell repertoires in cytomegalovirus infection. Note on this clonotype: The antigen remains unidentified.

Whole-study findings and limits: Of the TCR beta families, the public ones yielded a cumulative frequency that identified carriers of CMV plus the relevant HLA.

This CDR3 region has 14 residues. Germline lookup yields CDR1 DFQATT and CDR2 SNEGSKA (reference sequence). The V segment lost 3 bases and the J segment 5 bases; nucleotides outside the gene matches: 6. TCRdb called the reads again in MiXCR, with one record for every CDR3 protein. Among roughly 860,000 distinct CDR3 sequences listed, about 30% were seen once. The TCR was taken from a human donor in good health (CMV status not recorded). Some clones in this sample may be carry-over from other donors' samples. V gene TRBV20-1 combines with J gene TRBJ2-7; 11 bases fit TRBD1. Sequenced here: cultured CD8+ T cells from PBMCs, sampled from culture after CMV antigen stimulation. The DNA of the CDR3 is TGCAGTGCTAGCCTCATGGGACAGGGGGACGAGCAGTACTTC. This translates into CSASLMGQGDEQYF.